The 26 T cell receptor beta chains below come from one sample, sequenced in a study of T cells in Graves' hyperthyroidism and ophthalmopathy. The TCR beta CDR3 regions underwent amplification using RNA transcripts as the source. The study used the HTBI primer set for a first-round RT-PCR of the TCR CDR3. TCRdb passed the multiplex PCR reads through MiXCR, listing each CDR3 protein once. The sample yields hundreds of thousands of distinct CDR3 sequences, approximately 15% seen once. Source material: blood. All receptors come from a woman between 18 and 29 years old with Graves' hyperthyroidism.

This clonotype was detected ten times or more. V usage is TRBV20-1 and J usage is TRBJ2-7, with D perhaps TRBD1 or TRBD2 (5 bases each). Trimming removed 2 bases at V and 2 bases at J, with 13 bases between. This CDR3 region has 14 residues. Germline V CDR1 and CDR2: DFQATT, SNEGSKA (reference sequence). CDR3 amino acids: CSARRGDRPYEQYF. Written as DNA, the CDR3 is TGCAGTGCTAGACGGGGCGATAGACCCTACGAGCAGTACTTC.

Turning to this clonotype: Relative to the germline gene, one junction end is altered; a read error may explain this. V is TRBV12-3 or TRBV12-4 and J is TRBJ1-2, with a possible D match to TRBD1 (6 bases). The CDR3 covers 14 residues. CDR3 sequence: CASSLREGGYGYTF. Written as DNA, the CDR3 is TGTGCTAGCAGTTTGAGGGAGGGGGGCTATGGCTACACCTTC.

This clonotype was detected ten times or more. V gene TRBV10-2 combines with J gene TRBJ1-5; D remains unclear. V lost 9 bases and J 0 bases, leaving 15 bases between the germline ends. The CDR3 runs to 15 residues. Germline CDR1 and CDR2: WSHSY and SAAADI. CDR3 sequence: CASSPVAGSNQPQHF. DNA of the CDR3: TGCGCCAGTAGCCCTGTAGCCGGTAGCAATCAGCCCCAGCATTTT.

The sample holds many counts of this clonotype. The V and J genes are TRBV29-1 and TRBJ2-1; D not certain. The CDR3 extends over 15 amino acids. V was shortened by 1 base and J by 0 bases, with 10 bases between the two germline ends. The germline CDR1 and CDR2 sequences are SQVTM and ANQGSEA. The CDR3 sequence is CSVEGLPSSYNEQFF. CDR3 in DNA: TGCAGCGTTGAAGGGCTGCCGAGCTCCTACAATGAGCAGTTCTTC.

This clonotype was counted ten times or more. The chain carries TRBV20-1 and TRBJ2-1; no firm D call. Germline V gene lookup returns CDR1 DFQATT and CDR2 SNEGSKA (reference sequence). The V end was cut by 0 bases, the J end by 13 bases, with 16 bases between. The CDR3 sequence is 13 residues long. The CDR3, as DNA: TGCAGTGCTAGAGAAGGCAAGGGTCCCGGCCAGTTCTTC. The encoded protein is CSAREGKGPGQFF.

The V gene is TRBV20-1, the J gene TRBJ2-3, with D perhaps given as TRBD1 or TRBD2 (7 bases each). Germline CDR1 is DFQATT and CDR2 is SNEGSKA (reference sequence). V dropped 6 bases and J dropped 6 bases, with 16 bases sitting between them. This CDR3 spans 13 amino acids. As DNA, the CDR3 is TGCAGTGCCCCAGGGGGGGGCCAGGATACGCAGTATTTT. Translation: CSAPGGGQDTQYF.

This clonotype showed up many times. The rearrangement links TRBV12-3 or TRBV12-4 to TRBJ2-7; D is possibly TRBD1 or TRBD2 (5 bases each). The CDR3 length is 14 residues. Trimming left V 5 bases short and J 7 bases short, with 18 bases between. CDR3 sequence reads: CASSTAPNEGEQYF. As DNA, the CDR3 is TGTGCCAGCAGTACGGCCCCAAACGAGGGGGAGCAGTACTTC.

This clonotype has at least ten counts. This chain uses TRBV7-3 with TRBJ2-2; 7 bases match TRBD1. V lost 3 bases to trimming and J lost 2 bases; unmatched junction nucleotides: 3. Germline-derived CDR1 and CDR2 are SGHTA and FQGTGA. The CDR3 contains 15 residues. The CDR3 bases are TGTGCCAGCAGCTTCGCAGGGGGAAACACCGGGGAGCTGTTTTTT. Protein sequence: CASSFAGGNTGELFF.

This clonotype has a handful of counts. The chain is built from TRBV15 and TRBJ2-7; 8 nucleotides line up with TRBD1. The CDR3 covers 14 residues. The V gene end was trimmed by 2 bases and the J gene end by 5 bases; junction bases not matched to a gene: 5. Germline lookup yields CDR1 LNHNV and CDR2 YYDKDF (reference sequence). CDR3 in amino acids: CATSRKTGAHEQYF. Written as DNA, the CDR3 is TGTGCCACCAGCAGAAAGACAGGGGCCCACGAGCAGTACTTC.

This clonotype was counted at least ten times. The chain couples TRBV10-3 to TRBJ2-7; 8 bases are shared with TRBD1. The CDR3 sequence is 13 residues long. CDR1 ENHRY and CDR2 SYGVKD come from the germline V gene. V shed 6 bases and J 7 bases; nucleotides not matched to a gene: 8. The CDR3 coding sequence is TGTGCCATCAGAACAGGGGGTCTGGGGGAGCAGTACTTC. Translation: CAIRTGGLGEQYF.

This clonotype was detected ten times or more. The chain uses TRBV30 and TRBJ2-3; D is unresolved. Germline V gene data show CDR1 as GTSNPN and CDR2 as SVGIG (reference sequence). Trimming cost V 1 base and J 4 bases, with 9 bases left between them. The CDR3 extends over 13 amino acids. The CDR3 reads CAWSGGLADTQYF. In nucleotides, the CDR3 is TGTGCCTGGAGTGGGGGATTGGCAGATACGCAGTATTTT.

This clonotype showed up many times. The chain is built from TRBV7-9 and TRBJ2-7, with 8 bases aligning to TRBD1. Germline assignment: CDR1 SEHNR and CDR2 FQNEAQ (reference sequence). The CDR3 consists of 17 residues. The trim removed 5 bases at V and 3 bases at J, leaving 15 bases unmatched. The CDR3 protein is CASSPTDRGHLFYEQYF. The CDR3 nucleotides read TGTGCCAGCAGCCCTACCGACAGGGGTCACCTTTTCTACGAGCAGTACTTC.

This clonotype showed up just a few times. The gene calls are TRBV5-1 and TRBJ2-2, with 7 bases identical to TRBD2. CDR3 length equals 16 residues. The ends lost 3 bases at V and 5 bases at J; junction bases unmatched: 10. Germline loops: CDR1 SGHRS, CDR2 YFSETQ. DNA of the CDR3: TGCGCCAGCAGCTCCTTTGGACTAGACGCGACCGGGGAGCTGTTTTTT. Its translation is CASSSFGLDATGELFF.

This clonotype showed up many times. The gene calls are TRBV7-9 and TRBJ2-5; TRBD2 aligns across 7 bases. The CDR3 length is 15 residues. The V and J ends lost 4 bases and 3 bases, in that order; junction bases with no gene match: 8. Germline V gene data show CDR1 as SEHNR and CDR2 as FQNEAQ (reference sequence). The CDR3 here is CASSWAGVPKETQYF. As DNA, the CDR3 is TGTGCCAGCAGCTGGGCGGGGGTCCCCAAAGAGACCCAGTACTTC.

This clonotype was picked up many times. V gene TRBV12-3 or TRBV12-4 combines with J gene TRBJ1-2; the match to TRBD1 covers 7 bases. Losses at the gene ends were 5 bases for V and 3 bases for J; bases not matched to a gene: 3. The CDR3 runs to 13 residues. The CDR3 region is CASSPGTDYGYTF. The CDR3 bases are TGTGCCAGCAGTCCTGGGACAGACTATGGCTACACCTTC.

The table lists this clonotype with many counts. The chain combines TRBV27 with TRBJ2-1; D perhaps matches TRBD2 (7 bases). Germline V gives CDR1 MNHEY, CDR2 SMNVEV (reference sequence). This CDR3 is 14 amino acids long. Trimming left V 3 bases short and J 9 bases short, with 15 bases between. CDR3 sequence: CASSFGGRWGEQFF. For the CDR3, the DNA is TGTGCCAGCAGTTTCGGGGGGCGTTGGGGTGAGCAGTTCTTC.

This clonotype was detected a few times. The chain links TRBV29-1 to TRBJ1-4; D is uncertain. Germline assignment: CDR1 SQVTM and CDR2 ANQGSEA. The V end lost 3 bases, the J end lost 6 bases, and 20 bases lay between the germline ends. The CDR3 length is 16 residues. The CDR3 is CSVDSGGEAAHEKLFF. DNA of the CDR3: TGCAGCGTTGATTCTGGAGGCGAGGCGGCCCATGAAAAACTGTTTTTT. The whole variable domain, remainder taken from reference TRBV29-1 and TRBJ1-4, is SAVISQKPSRDICQRGTSLTIQCQVDSQVTMMFWYRQQPGQSLTLIATANQGSEATYESGFVIDKFPISRPNLTFSTLTVSNMSPEDSSIYLCSVDSGGEAAHEKLFFGSGTQLSVL.

This clonotype was counted a single time. This rearrangement joins TRBV2 to TRBJ2-1; 11 positions match TRBD2. Trimming removed 7 bases from V and 6 bases from J; junction bases left unmatched: 14. The germline CDR1 and CDR2 sequences are SNHLY and FYNNEI. CDR3 size: 17 residues. In DNA form, the CDR3 reads TGTGCCAGCACCCCGGGGACTAGCGGTGTCTCCCGCAATGAGCAGTTCTTC. Its translation is CASTPGTSGVSRNEQFF.

The V gene is TRBV25-1, the J gene TRBJ1-2, with 10 bases fitting TRBD1. This CDR3 is built from 19 residues. Losses at the gene ends were 4 bases for V and 6 bases for J; bases not matched to a gene: 20. Per germline, CDR1 MGHDK and CDR2 SYGVNS. The CDR3 sequence is CASSARGRQGAGGRDGYTF. CDR3 coding DNA: TGTGCCAGCAGTGCCCGTGGTCGACAGGGGGCCGGGGGAAGGGATGGCTACACCTTC.

This clonotype was seen repeatedly, ten times or more. The V call is TRBV5-1, the J call TRBJ1-5; 8 nucleotides align to TRBD1. With V trimmed by 4 bases and J by 4 bases, 7 bases remained unmatched. This CDR3 spans 15 amino acids. The V gene's germline CDR1 is SGHRS and CDR2 YFSETQ. CDR3 sequence: CASSVTGERNQPQHF. The CDR3, as DNA: TGCGCCAGCAGCGTGACAGGGGAACGGAATCAGCCCCAGCATTTT.

There are many counts of this clonotype. The rearrangement joins TRBV5-1 to TRBJ1-1; perhaps TRBD1 as D (5 bases). CDR3 size: 14 residues. V shed 0 bases and J shed 3 bases, with 9 bases lying between them. The germline gives CDR1 SGHRS, CDR2 YFSETQ. CDR3 nucleotide sequence: TGCGCCAGCAGCTTGGAGAGGGGATACACTGAAGCTTTCTTT. Amino acid sequence: CASSLERGYTEAFF.

This clonotype has only a few counts. The genes are TRBV16 and TRBJ1-6; D gene uncertain. Germline-derived CDR1 and CDR2 are KGHSY and FQNENV. The CDR3 contains 16 residues. Trimming took 2 bases from V and 6 from J, leaving 14 bases between them. CDR3 coding DNA: TGTGCCAGCAGCCAACTGTCAGAATCCCTTAATTCACCCCTCCACTTT. Amino acid sequence: CASSQLSESLNSPLHF.

This clonotype was seen ten or more times. This chain connects TRBV6-5 to TRBJ2-1, with D uncertain. The CDR3 covers 15 residues. Trimming cost V 0 bases and J 6 bases, with 12 bases left between them. Germline CDR1 and CDR2: MNHEY and SVGAGI. CDR3 DNA: TGTGCCAGCAGTTACTCGGGTGGCCCCGGCAATGAGCAGTTCTTC. Amino acids: CASSYSGGPGNEQFF.

Of note for this clonotype: This may stem from a read error, because a much larger clone lies one nucleotide away. The chain carries TRBV6-1 and TRBJ2-3; 10 nucleotides agree with TRBD2. In germline, CDR1 is MNHNS, CDR2 SASEGT. There are 15 residues in the CDR3. Here the CDR3 DNA reads TGTGTCAGCAAGGTAGCGGGGGGACCCACAGATACGCAGTATTTT. Translation: CVSKVAGGPTDTQYF.

Ten or more counts support this clonotype. The V gene is TRBV7-3, the J gene TRBJ2-6, with 7 bases that match TRBD2. The germline gives CDR1 SGHTA, CDR2 FQGTGA. The CDR3 spans 14 residues. The V segment lost 8 bases and the J segment 2 bases; nucleotides outside the gene matches: 3. CDR3 loop: CASQRDPGANVLTF. CDR3 nucleotides: TGTGCCAGCCAGCGGGATCCTGGGGCCAACGTCCTGACTTTC.

CDR3 DNA sequence: TGTGCCAGCAGTTCCCGGGCTAGCGGGAGTTCCACCGGGGAGCTGTTTTTT. It is translated as CASSSRASGSSTGELFF. This sequence joins TRBV7-9 and TRBJ2-2, with 10 bases lining up with TRBD2. CDR3 length: 17 amino acids. Germline V CDR1 and CDR2: SEHNR, FQNEAQ (reference sequence). V was clipped by 6 bases and J by 4 bases; unmatched bases: 11.